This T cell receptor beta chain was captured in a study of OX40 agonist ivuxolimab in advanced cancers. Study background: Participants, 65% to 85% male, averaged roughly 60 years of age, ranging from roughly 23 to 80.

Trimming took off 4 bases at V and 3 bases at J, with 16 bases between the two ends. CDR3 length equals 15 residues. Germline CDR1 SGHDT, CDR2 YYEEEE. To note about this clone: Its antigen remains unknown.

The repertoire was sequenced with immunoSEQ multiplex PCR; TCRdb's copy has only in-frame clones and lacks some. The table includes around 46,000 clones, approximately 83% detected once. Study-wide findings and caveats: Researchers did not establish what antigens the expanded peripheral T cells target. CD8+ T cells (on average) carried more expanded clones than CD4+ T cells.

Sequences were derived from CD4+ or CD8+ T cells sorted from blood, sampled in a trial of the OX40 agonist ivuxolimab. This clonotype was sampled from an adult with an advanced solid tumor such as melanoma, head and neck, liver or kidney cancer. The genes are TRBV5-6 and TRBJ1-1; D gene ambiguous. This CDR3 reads CASSPSPASYTEAFF. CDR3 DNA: TGTGCCAGCAGCCCGTCACCTGCTTCTTACACTGAAGCTTTCTTT.